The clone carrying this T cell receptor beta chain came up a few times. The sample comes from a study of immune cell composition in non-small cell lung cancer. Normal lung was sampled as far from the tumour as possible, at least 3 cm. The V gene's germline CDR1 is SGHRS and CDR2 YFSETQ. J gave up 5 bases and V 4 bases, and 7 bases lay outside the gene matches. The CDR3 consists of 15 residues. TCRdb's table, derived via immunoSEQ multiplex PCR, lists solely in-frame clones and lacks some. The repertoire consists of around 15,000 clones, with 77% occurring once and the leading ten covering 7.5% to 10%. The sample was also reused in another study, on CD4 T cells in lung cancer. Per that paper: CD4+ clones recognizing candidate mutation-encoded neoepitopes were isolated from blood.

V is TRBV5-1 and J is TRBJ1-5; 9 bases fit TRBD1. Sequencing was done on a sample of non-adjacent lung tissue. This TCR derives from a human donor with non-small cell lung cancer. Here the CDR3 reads CASSPGQGFYQPQHF. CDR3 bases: TGCGCCAGCAGCCCGGGACAGGGATTTTATCAGCCCCAGCATTTT.